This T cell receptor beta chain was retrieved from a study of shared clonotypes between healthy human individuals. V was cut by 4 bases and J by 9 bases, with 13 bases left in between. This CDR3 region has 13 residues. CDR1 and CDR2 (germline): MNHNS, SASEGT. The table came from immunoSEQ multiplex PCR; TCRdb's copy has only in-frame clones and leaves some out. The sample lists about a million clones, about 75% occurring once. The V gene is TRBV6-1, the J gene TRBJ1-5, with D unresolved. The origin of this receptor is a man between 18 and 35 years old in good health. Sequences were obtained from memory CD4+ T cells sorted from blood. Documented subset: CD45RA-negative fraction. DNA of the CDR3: TGTGCCAGCAGTGCCGGGCTTTTTTTGCCCCAGCATTTT. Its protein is CASSAGLFLPQHF.